Shown below are 20 T cell receptor beta chains from a single sample sequenced in a study of CD8+CD57+ T cells in acquired aplastic anemia. CDR3 and TCR beta VDJ profiling relied on genomic DNA as the template. TCRdb recomputed calls from the reads with MiXCR, one row per CDR3 protein. The repertoire has 200,000 to 250,000 distinct CDR3 sequences, about 59% of them found once; the top ten carry approximately 32%. The specimen sequenced was sorted CD4+, CD8+, or CD8+CD57+ T cells (not recorded which) from PBMCs. The source is a human donor in good health.

This clonotype was seen repeatedly, ten times or more. V usage is TRBV9 and J usage is TRBJ2-1; perhaps TRBD2 as D (6 bases). The CDR3 is made up of 15 amino acids. Germline CDR1 is SGDLS and CDR2 is YYNGEE. V was cut by 0 bases and J by 8 bases, with 15 bases left in between. The CDR3 nucleotides are TGTGCCAGCAGCGTAGTGGAGGGGATGGGCGATGAGCAGTTCTTC. It translates to CASSVVEGMGDEQFF.

This clonotype was counted at least ten times. A read error may produce the germline difference seen at one junction end. V is TRBV7-7 and J is TRBJ2-7; D remains unclear. In germline, CDR1 is SSHAT, CDR2 FNYEAQ (reference sequence). This CDR3 comprises 13 residues. CDR3 sequence: CASSPSDGYEQYF. In DNA form, the CDR3 reads TGTGCTAGCAGCCCCTCGGACGGATACGAGCAGTACTTC.

The V and J genes are TRBV15 and TRBJ2-5; weak D call: TRBD2 (6 bases). The V and J ends lost 4 bases and 3 bases respectively, with 15 bases between them. This CDR3 spans 15 amino acids. Germline-derived CDR1 and CDR2 are LNHNV and YYDKDF (reference sequence). The DNA for the CDR3 is TGTGCCACCAGCATCCCATTGGGAGGTAAAGAGACCCAGTACTTC. Translated: CATSIPLGGKETQYF.

This clonotype was counted only a few times. The J gene is TRBJ2-5, the V gene TRBV20-1; no definite D call. The CDR3 has 10 amino acids. CDR1 is DFQATT and CDR2 is SNEGSKA in the germline V gene (reference sequence). The V and J ends lost 6 bases and 5 bases respectively, with 7 bases between them. The CDR3 is CSALVETQYF. DNA for the CDR3: TGCAGTGCGCTAGTGGAGACCCAGTACTTC.

This chain connects TRBV7-3 to TRBJ1-4, with D perhaps matching TRBD1 (6 bases). In germline, CDR1 is SGHTA, CDR2 FQGTGA. Trimming removed 3 bases at V and 4 bases at J, with 33 bases between. This CDR3 has 22 residues. The CDR3 DNA sequence: TGTGCCAGCAGCTTTGAGTCCCGATATGGTGACGGGGGCCCAGACGGTAATGAAAAACTGTTTTTT. Encoded protein: CASSFESRYGDGGPDGNEKLFF.

This clonotype was picked up one time. The CDR3 ends on some other residue instead of the conserved phenylalanine or tryptophan, so this is likely a read error. The rearrangement links TRBV6-5 to TRBJ2-1; no clear D. Germline V CDR1 and CDR2: MNHEY, SVGAGI. This CDR3 has 13 amino acids. The V gene lost 2 bases and the J gene lost 8 bases, with 10 bases spanning the gap. The CDR3 DNA follows: TGTGCCAGCAGTTACGTGTCGTGGGATGAGCAGTTCCTC. Its protein is CASSYVSWDEQFL.

The CDR3 DNA sequence: TGTGCCAGTAGTAAGGACAGTAAGAGCTCCTACGAGCAGTACTTC. It is translated as CASSKDSKSSYEQYF. The chain couples TRBV19 to TRBJ2-7; possible D gene TRBD1, 6 bases. The V and J ends lost 4 bases and 0 bases respectively, with 13 bases between them. Germline V CDR1 and CDR2: LNHDA, SQIVND (reference sequence). The CDR3 has 15 amino acids.

V is TRBV20-1 and J is TRBJ2-5; TRBD1 matches 7 bases. The length of the CDR3 is 14 residues. CDR1 is DFQATT, CDR2 SNEGSKA, per germline (reference sequence). J gave up 1 base and V 1 base, and 3 bases lay outside the gene matches. The CDR3: CSARVPGGQETQYF. CDR3 nucleotide sequence: TGCAGTGCTAGAGTCCCAGGGGGCCAAGAGACCCAGTACTTC.

J is TRBJ2-3 and V is TRBV9, with 7 bases identical to TRBD2. Germline V gene lookup returns CDR1 SGDLS and CDR2 YYNGEE. The CDR3 covers 15 residues. After removal of 4 bases from V and 0 bases from J, the junction contained 5 bases not matched to a gene. The CDR3 protein is CASSSGDYSTDTQYF. For the CDR3, the DNA is TGTGCCAGCAGCTCCGGGGACTACAGCACAGATACGCAGTATTTT.

This sequence joins TRBV20-1 and TRBJ2-7; 7 nucleotides line up with TRBD1. Trimming at V came to 5 bases and at J to 0 bases, leaving 4 bases not matched to a gene. CDR3 size: 13 residues. Germline CDR1 DFQATT, CDR2 SNEGSKA (reference sequence). CDR3 sequence: CSAPTGRSYEQYF. The CDR3 bases are TGCAGTGCTCCGACAGGGCGCTCCTACGAGCAGTACTTC.

The V and J genes are TRBV7-2 and TRBJ2-2; D is possibly TRBD2 (5 bases). The CDR3 spans 15 residues. Germline loops: CDR1 SGHTA, CDR2 FQGNSA. Trimming removed 7 bases from V and 6 bases from J, with 18 bases in between. The CDR3 sequence is CASNEGLAFPGELFF. The CDR3 DNA reads TGTGCCAGCAACGAAGGGCTAGCATTCCCCGGGGAGCTGTTTTTT. Drawing the rest from reference TRBV7-2 and TRBJ2-2, the complete variable domain is GAGVSQSPSNKVTEKGKDVELRCDPISGHTALYWYRQSLGQGLEFLIYFQGNSAPDKSGLPSDRFSAERTGGSVSTLTIQRTQQEDSAVYLCASNEGLAFPGELFFGEGSRLTVL.

The rearrangement uses TRBV2 and TRBJ2-7; TRBD1 matches 11 bases. CDR1 and CDR2 from the germline V gene are SNHLY and FYNNEI. The CDR3 is 15 amino acids. J was trimmed by 5 bases and V by 3 bases; bases with no gene match: 6. The CDR3 DNA is TGTGCCAGCAGTGATCCGGGACAGGGGGGCCACGAGCAGTACTTC. This translates into CASSDPGQGGHEQYF.

This clonotype appeared many times. The rearrangement joins TRBV5-5 to TRBJ1-5; D unresolved. The CDR3 consists of 16 residues. Trimming cost V 0 bases and J 0 bases, with 10 bases left between them. Germline CDR1 is SGHKS and CDR2 is YYEKEE (reference sequence). The CDR3 bases are TGTGCCAGCAGCTTGGTCGGCGGAGATAGCAATCAGCCCCAGCATTTT. Its translation is CASSLVGGDSNQPQHF.

The J gene is TRBJ2-3, the V gene TRBV20-1, with D perhaps TRBD1 (6 bases). The CDR3 length is 14 residues. Trimming took 3 bases from V and 4 from J, leaving 14 bases between them. Germline CDR1 and CDR2: DFQATT and SNEGSKA (reference sequence). The CDR3 here is CSARDFEGADTQYF. In nucleotides, the CDR3 is TGCAGTGCTAGGGACTTCGAGGGGGCAGATACGCAGTATTTT.

CDR3 sequence reads: CASSLDRKNTEAFF. The CDR3 DNA is TGTGCCAGCAGCCTAGACCGGAAGAACACTGAAGCTTTCTTT. The rearrangement links TRBV4-2 to TRBJ1-1; no definite D call. There are 14 residues in the CDR3. Looked up from germline, CDR1 is LGHNA and CDR2 is YNFKEQ. Deletions cut 4 bases from V and 1 base from J, with 10 bases between.

This clonotype appeared once. V usage is TRBV19 and J usage is TRBJ1-5, with D possibly being TRBD1 (5 bases). The CDR3 is 13 amino acids. The germline V gene has CDR1 LNHDA and CDR2 SQIVND (reference sequence). Here the CDR3 reads CASRGSESQPQHF. The CDR3 DNA reads TGTGCTAGTCGGGGCTCAGAATCACAGCCCCAGCATTTT.

V usage is TRBV10-3 and J usage is TRBJ1-1; D unclear. Germline V gene data show CDR1 as ENHRY and CDR2 as SYGVKD. The CDR3 is made up of 15 amino acids. V lost 6 bases and J lost 0, with 14 bases in between. The CDR3: CAIRGLDPMNTEAFF. Here the CDR3 DNA reads TGTGCCATCAGGGGCTTGGACCCCATGAACACTGAAGCTTTCTTT.

In its sample, this clonotype was seen many times. The chain is built from TRBV4-2 and TRBJ2-5; TRBD1 is a possible D gene (5 bases). Trimming removed 4 bases from V and 5 bases from J, with 8 bases in between. This CDR3 has 12 amino acids. Germline V gene data show CDR1 as LGHNA and CDR2 as YNFKEQ. Here the CDR3 reads CASSLNRETQYF. DNA for the CDR3: TGTGCCAGCAGCCTTAACAGGGAGACCCAGTACTTC.

This clonotype appeared many times. The chain couples TRBV6-1 to TRBJ2-7; tentatively, D is TRBD2 (6 bases). There are 18 residues in the CDR3. The germline V gene encodes CDR1 MNHNS and CDR2 SASEGT. The germline V and J ends were trimmed by 0 bases and 2 bases, with 20 bases remaining between them. The CDR3 coding sequence is TGTGCCAGCAGTGAAGCGCTGGGAGGCGAGGACTTAGCCTACGAGCAGTACTTC. It codes for CASSEALGGEDLAYEQYF.

This chain connects TRBV11-3 to TRBJ1-1; 7 positions match TRBD1. Per germline, CDR1 SGHNT and CDR2 YENEEA. This CDR3 spans 14 amino acids. The V gene end was trimmed by 5 bases and the J gene end by 1 base; junction bases not matched to a gene: 4. CDR3 sequence (DNA): TGTGCCAGCAGCACCACAGGGGAGAACACTGAAGCTTTCTTT. Translation gives CASSTTGENTEAFF.